Each of the 2 T cell receptor beta chains below was sequenced from the same sample in a study of blood T cell repertoires in COVID-19 (dated by TCRdb to 2019 to 2021). The library relied on the immunoSEQ multiplex PCR assay. What TCRdb holds here is the immuneACCESS table cut down to in-frame rearrangements. Part of the clones is not present; checked against another copy, under half of the missing clones reflect an unresolved V gene, and the others are unexplained. The sample table contains about 190,000 clones; only one count was recorded for almost 80% of them. Jointly, the top ten make up approximately 26% of the sample. The sequenced sample was peripheral blood. Receptors were obtained from a woman in her sixties or seventies with acute or convalescent COVID-19.

The chain employs TRBV7-2 and TRBJ2-1; 12 bases map to TRBD2. Losses at the gene ends were 1 base for V and 9 bases for J; bases not matched to a gene: 7. The CDR3 extends over 16 amino acids. CDR1 is SGHTA, CDR2 FQGNSA, per germline. CDR3 residues: CASSLVVLAGGPEQFF. CDR3 sequence (DNA): TGTGCCAGCAGCTTAGTCGTGCTAGCGGGAGGGCCTGAGCAGTTCTTC.

On this clone: One end of the junction does not line up with germline, which may come from a read error. V gene TRBV5-6 combines with J gene TRBJ1-1, with 8 bases matching TRBD1. Germline values: CDR1 SGHDT, CDR2 YYEEEE. This CDR3 spans 12 amino acids. CDR3 amino acids: CASSWGQAEAFF. CDR3 coding DNA: TGTGCCAGCAGCTGGGGACAGGCTGAGGCTTTCTTT. The entire variable domain, with the rest obtained from reference TRBV5-6 and TRBJ1-1, is as follows: DAGVTQSPTHLIKTRGQQVTLRCSPKSGHDTVSWYQQALGQGPQFIFQYYEEEERQRGNFPDRFSGHQFPNYSSELNVNALLLGDSALYLCASSWGQAEAFFGQGTRLTVV.